This T cell receptor beta chain was identified during a study of long-term antiretroviral therapy in people with HIV. Study-wide results and caveats: HIV repertoires showed narrower CDR3 length ranges than controls. The repertoire was dominated at all time points by clones expanded before ART.

There are 12 residues in the CDR3. Germline-derived CDR1 and CDR2 are SGHRS and YFSETQ. With 4 bases removed from V and 5 bases from J, the gap between germline ends came to 9 bases. This was the immunoSEQ v3.0 assay at survey level. Generated by immunoSEQ multiplex PCR, the TCRdb table keeps only in-frame clones and is missing some. The sample holds around 26,000 clones, 80% to 95% seen once. Of note for this clone: The antigen is undetermined.

This TCR was recovered from a woman aged 35 to 49 with HIV. This chain links TRBV5-1 with TRBJ2-5; D unclear. The sample here was unsorted PBMCs, taken 7.6 years after starting antiretroviral therapy. CDR3 amino acids: CASSGDMETQYF. CDR3 in DNA: TGCGCCAGCAGCGGGGATATGGAGACCCAGTACTTC.